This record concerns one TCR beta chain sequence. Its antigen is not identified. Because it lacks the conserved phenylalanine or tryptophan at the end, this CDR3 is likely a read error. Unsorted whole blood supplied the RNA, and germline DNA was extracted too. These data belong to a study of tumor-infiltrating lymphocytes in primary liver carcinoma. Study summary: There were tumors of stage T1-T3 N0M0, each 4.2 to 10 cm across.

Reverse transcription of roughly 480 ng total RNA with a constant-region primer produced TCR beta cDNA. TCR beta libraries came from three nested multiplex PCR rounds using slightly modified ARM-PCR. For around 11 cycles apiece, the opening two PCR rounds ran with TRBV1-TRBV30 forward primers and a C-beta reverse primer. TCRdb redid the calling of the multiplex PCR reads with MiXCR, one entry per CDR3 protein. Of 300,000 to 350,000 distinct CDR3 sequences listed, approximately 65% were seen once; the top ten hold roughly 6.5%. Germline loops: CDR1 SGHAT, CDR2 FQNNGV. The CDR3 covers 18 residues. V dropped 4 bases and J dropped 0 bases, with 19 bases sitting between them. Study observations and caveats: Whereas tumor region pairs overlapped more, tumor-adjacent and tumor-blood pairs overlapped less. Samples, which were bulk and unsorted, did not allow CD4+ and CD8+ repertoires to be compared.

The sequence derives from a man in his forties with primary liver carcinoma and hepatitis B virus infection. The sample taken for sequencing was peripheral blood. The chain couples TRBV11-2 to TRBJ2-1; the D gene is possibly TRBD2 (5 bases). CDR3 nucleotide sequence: TGTGCCAGCAGCTCGTTCTCCGGGGTCGAGAGCTCCTACAATGAGCAGTTCCTC. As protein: CASSSFSGVESSYNEQFL.